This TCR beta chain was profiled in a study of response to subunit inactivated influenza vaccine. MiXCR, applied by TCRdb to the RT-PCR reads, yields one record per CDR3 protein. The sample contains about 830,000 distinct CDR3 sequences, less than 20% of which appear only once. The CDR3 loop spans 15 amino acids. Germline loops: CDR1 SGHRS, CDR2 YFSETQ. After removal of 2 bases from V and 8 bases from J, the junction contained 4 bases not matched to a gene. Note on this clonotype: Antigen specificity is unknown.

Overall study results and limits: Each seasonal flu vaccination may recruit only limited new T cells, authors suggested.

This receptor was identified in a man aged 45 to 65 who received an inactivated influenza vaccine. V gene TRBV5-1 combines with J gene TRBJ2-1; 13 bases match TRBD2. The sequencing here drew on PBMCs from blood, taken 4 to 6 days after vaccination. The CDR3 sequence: CASSLTSGRAYEQFF. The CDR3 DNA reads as TGCGCCAGCAGCTTAACTAGCGGGAGGGCCTATGAGCAGTTCTTC.